These 22 T cell receptor beta chains were sequenced from one sample in a study of shared clonotypes between healthy human individuals. TCRdb keeps only in-frame clones here, not all; method: immunoSEQ multiplex PCR. The sample records about 510,000 clones, 95% to 97% being singletons. The specimen sequenced was naive CD4+ T cells sorted from blood. Subset in this sample: CD45RA+ positively selected. These receptors were obtained from a woman aged 25 to 39 in good health.

The V gene is TRBV30, the J gene TRBJ2-6; D is unclear. The CDR3 is 16 residues long. The ends were cut back, 0 bases at V and 0 bases at J, with 9 bases in the middle. Looked up from germline, CDR1 is GTSNPN and CDR2 is SVGIG (reference sequence). CDR3 sequence: CAWSVLRPSGANVLTF. The CDR3 DNA reads as TGTGCCTGGAGTGTACTTAGACCCTCTGGGGCCAACGTCCTGACTTTC. The entire variable domain, with the rest obtained from reference TRBV30 and TRBJ2-6, is as follows: SQTIHQWPATLVQPVGSPLSLECTVEGTSNPNLYWYRQAAGRGLQLLFYSVGIGQISSEVPQNLSASRPQDRQFILSSKKLLLSDSGFYLCAWSVLRPSGANVLTFGAGSRLTVL.

The rearrangement joins TRBV30 to TRBJ2-5; D is perhaps TRBD1 or TRBD2 (5 bases each). Matching the DNA end better, TRBJ2-7 makes the J call doubtful. The length of the CDR3 is 12 residues. Germline-derived CDR1 and CDR2 are GTSNPN and SVGIG (reference sequence). CDR3 nucleotides: TGTGCCTGGGGGGACGGTCGCTACGAGCAGTACTTC. Translation gives CAWGDGRYEQYF.

The rearrangement uses TRBV10-2 and TRBJ2-6; tentative D call: TRBD1 (6 bases). Trimming stripped 3 bases from V and 4 bases from J, with 13 bases between. CDR1 is WSHSY and CDR2 is SAAADI in the germline V gene. CDR3 length: 16 amino acids. CDR3 in amino acids: CASSEFLGAGANVLTF. CDR3 coding DNA: TGCGCCAGCAGTGAATTTTTGGGGGCAGGGGCCAACGTCCTGACTTTC.

The chain has TRBV28 and TRBJ2-1, with 8 bases fitting TRBD1. The germline gives CDR1 MDHEN, CDR2 SYDVKM. The CDR3 is 15 residues long. Germline trimming cut 4 bases from V and 2 bases from J; bases unmatched to any gene: 4. The CDR3 nucleotides read TGTGCCAGCAGTTGGACGACAGGGGCCTACAATGAGCAGTTCTTC. This codes for CASSWTTGAYNEQFF.

The J gene is TRBJ2-3, the V gene TRBV27, with TRBD2 matching 9 bases. CDR1 and CDR2 from the germline V gene are MNHEY and SMNVEV (reference sequence). CDR3 length: 15 amino acids. The V and J ends lost 6 bases and 2 bases, in that order; junction bases with no gene match: 6. Here the CDR3 DNA reads TGTGCCAGCAGGGGAGCGGGAGGCTTCACAGATACGCAGTATTTT. Its translation: CASRGAGGFTDTQYF.

This rearrangement joins TRBV19 to TRBJ2-7; D call uncertain. The CDR3 loop spans 15 amino acids. The germline V gene encodes CDR1 LNHDA and CDR2 SQIVND (reference sequence). The ends were cut back, 5 bases at V and 0 bases at J, with 14 bases in the middle. The CDR3 DNA is TGTGCCAGTAGTTTGTCCGTGGTAGTCTCCTACGAGCAGTACTTC. This gives the protein CASSLSVVVSYEQYF.

V is TRBV5-1 and J is TRBJ1-5, with 9 bases that match TRBD1. The CDR3 has 15 amino acids. Per the germline V gene, CDR1 is SGHRS and CDR2 is YFSETQ. With V trimmed by 4 bases and J by 6 bases, 8 bases remained unmatched. For the CDR3, the DNA is TGCGCCAGCAGCCGGACAGGGGAGGAAAGTCAGCCCCAGCATTTT. Translating gives CASSRTGEESQPQHF.

The chain recombines TRBV5-4 with TRBJ2-1; D gene unclear. The CDR3 runs to 11 residues. Germline CDR1 SGHNT, CDR2 YYREEE (reference sequence). V lost 4 bases and J lost 5, with 4 bases in between. Written as DNA, the CDR3 is TGTGCCAGCAGCGACAACAATGAGCAGTTCTTC. Residues: CASSDNNEQFF.

J is TRBJ2-7 and V is TRBV10-1; D ambiguous. The length of the CDR3 is 13 residues. Trimming removed 4 bases at V and 0 bases at J, with 7 bases between. Germline lookup yields CDR1 WNHNN and CDR2 SYGVQD (reference sequence). The CDR3 is CASSGSSSYEQYF. The DNA for the CDR3 is TGCGCCAGCAGTGGTAGTAGCTCCTACGAGCAGTACTTC.

The rearrangement links TRBV28 to TRBJ1-2; D is undetermined. This CDR3 contains 14 residues. CDR1 MDHEN and CDR2 SYDVKM come from the germline V gene. The V gene lost 2 bases and the J gene lost 4 bases, with 11 bases spanning the gap. CDR3 protein: CASSLNSFPYGYTF. CDR3 nucleotide sequence: TGTGCCAGCAGTTTAAACAGTTTCCCCTATGGCTACACCTTC.

The chain links TRBV2 to TRBJ2-3, with unresolved D. The CDR3 is 11 residues long. The V gene's germline CDR1 is SNHLY and CDR2 FYNNEI. Trimming stripped 8 bases from V and 5 bases from J, with 8 bases between. The CDR3 spells CASSVGDTQYF. DNA of the CDR3: TGTGCCAGCTCCGTAGGAGATACGCAGTATTTT.

This chain connects TRBV19 to TRBJ2-3, with a weak D call TRBD2 (5 bases). The V end lost 6 bases, the J end lost 10 bases, and 14 bases lay between the germline ends. This CDR3 is 12 amino acids long. CDR1 is LNHDA and CDR2 is SQIVND in the germline V gene (reference sequence). The CDR3 DNA reads TGTGCCAGTAGCCCCCGGATGGGAGCGCAGTATTTT. Protein sequence: CASSPRMGAQYF. Looking up the rest from reference TRBV19 and TRBJ2-3 gives the full variable domain: DGGITQSPKYLFRKEGQNVTLSCEQNLNHDAMYWYRQDPGQGLRLIYYSQIVNDFQKGDIAEGYSVSREKKESFPLTVTSAQKNPTAFYLCASSPRMGAQYFGPGTRLTVL.

V usage is TRBV6-5 and J usage is TRBJ2-7; 10 bases fit TRBD2. This CDR3 contains 16 residues. Germline trimming cut 0 bases from V and 3 bases from J; bases unmatched to any gene: 5. Germline assignment: CDR1 MNHEY and CDR2 SVGAGI. CDR3 sequence (DNA): TGTGCCAGCAGTTACTCGAGAGCGGGAGGGGGCTACGAGCAGTACTTC. Protein sequence: CASSYSRAGGGYEQYF.

This chain links TRBV7-2 with TRBJ2-7; a weak D match, TRBD2 (7 bases). Germline V CDR1 and CDR2: SGHTA, FQGNSA. CDR3 length: 16 amino acids. With 2 bases removed from V and 2 bases from J, the gap between germline ends came to 16 bases. CDR3 DNA sequence: TGTGCCAGCAGCTTAACCGCGGCGGGGGCCCCCTACGAGCAGTACTTC. Translation gives CASSLTAAGAPYEQYF.

The chain combines TRBV9 with TRBJ2-3; D is possibly TRBD2 (5 bases). The ends were cut back, 1 base at V and 2 bases at J, with 14 bases in the middle. The germline CDR1 and CDR2 sequences are SGDLS and YYNGEE. This CDR3 region has 16 residues. CDR3 nucleotide sequence: TGTGCCAGCAGCGTACTCGGAGGAATCAACACAGATACGCAGTATTTT. Amino acid sequence: CASSVLGGINTDTQYF.

A note on this clone: The junction departs from the called germline gene at one end, perhaps through a read error. The chain employs TRBV2 and TRBJ2-3, with unresolved D. The CDR3 has 14 amino acids. Per the germline V gene, CDR1 is SNHLY and CDR2 is FYNNEI. The CDR3 region is CASSVRVRTDTQYF. DNA of the CDR3: TGTGCCAGCAGTGTTAGGGTCAGAACAGACACGCAGTATTTT.

The chain has TRBV11-2 and TRBJ2-7, with 7 positions matching TRBD1. The germline V gene encodes CDR1 SGHAT and CDR2 FQNNGV. V lost 2 bases and J lost 2; bases outside the gene matches: 6. This CDR3 is 15 amino acids long. CDR3 sequence (DNA): TGTGCCAGCAGCTTACCAAAGACAGGGACCTACGAGCAGTACTTC. Its translation is CASSLPKTGTYEQYF.

The J gene is TRBJ2-3, the V gene TRBV7-9; D unclear. CDR1 is SEHNR, CDR2 FQNEAQ, per germline (reference sequence). Trimming shortened V by 5 bases and J by 0 bases, and 15 bases separated the two germline ends. This CDR3 region has 16 residues. CDR3 protein: CASSPRHVSSTDTQYF. CDR3 nucleotide sequence: TGTGCCAGCAGCCCTCGACACGTTTCTAGCACAGATACGCAGTATTTT. The full variable domain, completed using reference TRBV7-9 and TRBJ2-3, is DTGVSQNPRHKITKRGQNVTFRCDPISEHNRLYWYRQTLGQGPEFLTYFQNEAQLEKSRLLSDRFSAERPKGSFSTLEIQRTEQGDSAMYLCASSPRHVSSTDTQYFGPGTRLTVL.

The J gene is TRBJ2-2, the V gene TRBV19; TRBD1 agrees at 9 bases. In germline, CDR1 is LNHDA, CDR2 SQIVND (reference sequence). This CDR3 has 17 amino acids. With V trimmed by 4 bases and J by 0 bases, 6 bases remained unmatched. This CDR3 is CASSTLGQGPNTGELFF. The DNA for the CDR3 is TGTGCCAGTAGTACCTTAGGACAGGGGCCGAACACCGGGGAGCTGTTTTTT.

The chain employs TRBV9 and TRBJ1-1, with TRBD1 matching over 8 bases. Trimming took 2 bases from V and 8 from J; bases not matched to a gene: 5. The CDR3 is made up of 13 amino acids. CDR1 SGDLS and CDR2 YYNGEE come from the germline V gene. Written as DNA, the CDR3 is TGTGCCAGCAGCGTCGGCTGGGACAGGGAAGCTTTCTTT. This codes for CASSVGWDREAFF.

This chain connects TRBV4-1 to TRBJ1-3; 8 bases agree with TRBD1. Looked up from germline, CDR1 is MGHRA and CDR2 is YSYEKL. CDR3 length: 16 residues. V lost 4 bases, J lost 1 base, and 6 bases stayed unmatched. The CDR3 protein is CASSPGGLRSGNTIYF. CDR3 nucleotides: TGCGCCAGCAGCCCAGGGGGCTTGAGATCTGGAAACACCATATATTTT.

The chain carries TRBV5-1 and TRBJ1-2, with TRBD1 matching over 9 bases. CDR1 SGHRS and CDR2 YFSETQ come from the germline V gene. The J segment lost 4 bases and the V segment lost 0 bases, leaving 4 bases of the junction unmatched. This CDR3 contains 15 residues. CDR3 nucleotides: TGCGCCAGCAGCTTGGGGCCGACAGGGGGCTATGGCTACACCTTC. The encoded protein is CASSLGPTGGYGYTF. The full variable domain, in which reference TRBV5-1 and TRBJ1-2 provide the parts outside the CDR3, is KAGVTQTPRYLIKTRGQQVTLSCSPISGHRSVSWYQQTPGQGLQFLFEYFSETQRNKGNFPGRFSGRQFSNSRSEMNVSTLELGDSALYLCASSLGPTGGYGYTFGSGTRLTVV.